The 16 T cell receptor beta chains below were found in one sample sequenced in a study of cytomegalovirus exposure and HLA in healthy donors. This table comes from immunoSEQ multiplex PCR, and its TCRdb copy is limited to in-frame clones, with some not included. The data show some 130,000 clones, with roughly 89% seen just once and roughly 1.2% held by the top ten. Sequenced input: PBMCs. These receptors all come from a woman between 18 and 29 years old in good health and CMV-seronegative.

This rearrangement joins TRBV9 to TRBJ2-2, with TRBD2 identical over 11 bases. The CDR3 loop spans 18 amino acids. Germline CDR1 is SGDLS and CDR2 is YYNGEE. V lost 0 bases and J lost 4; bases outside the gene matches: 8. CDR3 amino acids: CASSVGVAGGPGTGELFF. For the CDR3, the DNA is TGTGCCAGCAGCGTAGGGGTAGCGGGGGGGCCGGGCACCGGGGAGCTGTTTTTT.

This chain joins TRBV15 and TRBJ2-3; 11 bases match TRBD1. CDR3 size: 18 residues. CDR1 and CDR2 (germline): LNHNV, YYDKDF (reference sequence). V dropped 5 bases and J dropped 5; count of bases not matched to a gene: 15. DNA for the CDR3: TGTGCCACCAGCGGCGGACAGGGGGCACAGATGACTCGAGATACGCAGTATTTT. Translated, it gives CATSGGQGAQMTRDTQYF.

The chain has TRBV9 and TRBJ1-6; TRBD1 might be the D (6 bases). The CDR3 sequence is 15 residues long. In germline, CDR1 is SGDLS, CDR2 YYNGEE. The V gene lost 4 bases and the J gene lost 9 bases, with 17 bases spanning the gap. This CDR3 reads CASSPQGFSGSPLHF. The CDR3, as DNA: TGTGCCAGCAGCCCGCAGGGGTTTTCTGGTTCACCCCTCCACTTT.

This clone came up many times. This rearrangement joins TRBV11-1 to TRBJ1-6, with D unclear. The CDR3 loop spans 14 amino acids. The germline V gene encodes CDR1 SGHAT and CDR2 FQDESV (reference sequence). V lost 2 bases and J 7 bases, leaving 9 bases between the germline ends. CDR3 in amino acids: CASSLNPGNSPLHF. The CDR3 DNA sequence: TGTGCCAGCAGCTTAAACCCGGGGAATTCACCCCTCCACTTT.

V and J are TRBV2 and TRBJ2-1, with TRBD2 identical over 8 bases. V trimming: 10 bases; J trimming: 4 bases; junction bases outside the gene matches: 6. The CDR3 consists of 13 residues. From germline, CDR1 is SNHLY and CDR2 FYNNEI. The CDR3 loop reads CAIKTSEYNEQFF. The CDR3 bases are TGTGCCATTAAGACTAGCGAATACAATGAGCAGTTCTTC. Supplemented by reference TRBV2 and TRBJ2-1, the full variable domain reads EPEVTQTPSHQVTQMGQEVILRCVPISNHLYFYWYRQILGQKVEFLVSFYNNEISEKSEIFDDQFSVERPDGSNFTLKIRSTKLEDSAMYFCAIKTSEYNEQFFGPGTRLTVL.

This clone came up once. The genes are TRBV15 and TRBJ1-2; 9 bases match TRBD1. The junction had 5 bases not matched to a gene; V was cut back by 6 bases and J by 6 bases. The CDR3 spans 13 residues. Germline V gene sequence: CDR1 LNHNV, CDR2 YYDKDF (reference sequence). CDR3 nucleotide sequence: TGTGCCACCAGGGGACAGGGATTTCATGGCTACACCTTC. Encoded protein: CATRGQGFHGYTF.

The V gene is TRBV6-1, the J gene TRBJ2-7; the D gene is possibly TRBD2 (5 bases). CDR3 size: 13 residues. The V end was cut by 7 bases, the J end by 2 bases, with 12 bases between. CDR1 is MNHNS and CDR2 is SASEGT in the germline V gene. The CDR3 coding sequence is TGTGCCAGCACCAACCGACTAACCTACGAGCAGTACTTC. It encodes CASTNRLTYEQYF.

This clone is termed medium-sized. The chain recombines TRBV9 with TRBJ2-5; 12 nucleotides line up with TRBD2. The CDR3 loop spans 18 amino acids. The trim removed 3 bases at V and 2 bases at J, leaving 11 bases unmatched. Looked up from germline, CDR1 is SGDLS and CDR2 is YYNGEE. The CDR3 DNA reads TGTGCCAGCAGCGCCCAAATAGTGGGACTAGCGGGTCAAGAGACCCAGTACTTC. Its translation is CASSAQIVGLAGQETQYF.

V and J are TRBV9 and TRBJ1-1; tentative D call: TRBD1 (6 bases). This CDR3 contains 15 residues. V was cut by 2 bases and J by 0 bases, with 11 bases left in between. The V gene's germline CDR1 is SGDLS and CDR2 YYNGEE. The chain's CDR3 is CASSVPTGMNTEAFF. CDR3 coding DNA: TGTGCCAGCAGCGTTCCGACAGGAATGAACACTGAAGCTTTCTTT.

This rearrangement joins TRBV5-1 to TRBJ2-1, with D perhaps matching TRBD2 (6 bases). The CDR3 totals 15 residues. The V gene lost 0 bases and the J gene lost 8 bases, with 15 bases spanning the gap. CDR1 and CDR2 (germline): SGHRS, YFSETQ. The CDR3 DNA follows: TGCGCCAGCAGCTTGGCCACGACTAGATCCGATGAGCAGTTCTTC. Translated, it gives CASSLATTRSDEQFF. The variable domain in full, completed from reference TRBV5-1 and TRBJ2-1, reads KAGVTQTPRYLIKTRGQQVTLSCSPISGHRSVSWYQQTPGQGLQFLFEYFSETQRNKGNFPGRFSGRQFSNSRSEMNVSTLELGDSALYLCASSLATTRSDEQFFGPGTRLTVL.

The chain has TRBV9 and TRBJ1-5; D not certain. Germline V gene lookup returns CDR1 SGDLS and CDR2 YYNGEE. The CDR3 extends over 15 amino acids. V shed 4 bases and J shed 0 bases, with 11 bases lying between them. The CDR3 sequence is CASSPRGNSNQPQHF. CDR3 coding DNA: TGTGCCAGCAGCCCCCGGGGAAATAGCAATCAGCCCCAGCATTTT.

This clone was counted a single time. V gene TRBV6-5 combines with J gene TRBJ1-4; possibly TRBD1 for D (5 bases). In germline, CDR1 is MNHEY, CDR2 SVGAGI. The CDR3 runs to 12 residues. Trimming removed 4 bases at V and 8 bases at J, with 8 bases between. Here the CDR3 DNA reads TGTGCCAGCAGTTCGGAGGGGGAAAAACTGTTTTTT. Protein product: CASSSEGEKLFF.

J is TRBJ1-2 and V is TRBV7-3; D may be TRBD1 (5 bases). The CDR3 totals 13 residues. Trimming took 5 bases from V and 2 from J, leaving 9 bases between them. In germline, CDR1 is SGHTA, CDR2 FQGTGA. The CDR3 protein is CASSPDRNYGYTF. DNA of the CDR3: TGTGCCAGCAGCCCCGACAGAAACTATGGCTACACCTTC.

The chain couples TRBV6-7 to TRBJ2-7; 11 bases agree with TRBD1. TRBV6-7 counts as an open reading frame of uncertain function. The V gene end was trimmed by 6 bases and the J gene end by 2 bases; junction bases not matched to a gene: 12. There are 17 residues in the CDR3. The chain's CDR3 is CASSRISDRGHPYEQYF. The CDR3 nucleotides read TGTGCCAGCAGCCGAATTTCGGACAGGGGGCATCCCTACGAGCAGTACTTC.

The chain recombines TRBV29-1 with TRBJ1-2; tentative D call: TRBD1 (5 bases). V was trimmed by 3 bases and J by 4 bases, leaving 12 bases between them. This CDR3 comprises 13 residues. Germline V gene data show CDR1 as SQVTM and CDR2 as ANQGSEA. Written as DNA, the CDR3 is TGCAGCGTTGATGCCGGGGGTATCTATGGCTACACCTTC. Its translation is CSVDAGGIYGYTF.

The CDR3 bases are TGTGCCAGCAGTTTAGGCGTAACGGGTCAAGAGACCCAGTACTTC. Protein product: CASSLGVTGQETQYF. The rearrangement uses TRBV27 and TRBJ2-5; D is ambiguous. Trimming removed 2 bases at V and 2 bases at J, with 12 bases between. CDR1 is MNHEY, CDR2 SMNVEV, per germline (reference sequence). The CDR3 contains 15 residues.